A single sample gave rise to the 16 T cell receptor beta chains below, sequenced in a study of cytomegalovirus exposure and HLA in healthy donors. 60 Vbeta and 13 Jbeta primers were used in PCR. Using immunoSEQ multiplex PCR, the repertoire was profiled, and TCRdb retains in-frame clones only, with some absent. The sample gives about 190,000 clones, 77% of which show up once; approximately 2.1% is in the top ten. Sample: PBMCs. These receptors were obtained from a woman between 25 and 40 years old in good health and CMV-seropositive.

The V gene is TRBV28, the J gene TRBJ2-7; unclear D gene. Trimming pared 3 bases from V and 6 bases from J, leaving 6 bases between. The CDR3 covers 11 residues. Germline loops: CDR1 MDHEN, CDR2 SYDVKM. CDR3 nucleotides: TGTGCCAGCAGTTTCTCCCTCGAGCAGTACTTC. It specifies CASSFSLEQYF.

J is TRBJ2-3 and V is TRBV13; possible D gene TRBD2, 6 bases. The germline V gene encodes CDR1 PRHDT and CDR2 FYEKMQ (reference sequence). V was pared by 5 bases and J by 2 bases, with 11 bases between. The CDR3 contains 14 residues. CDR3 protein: CASSPRLVTDTQYF. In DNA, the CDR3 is TGTGCCAGCAGCCCTAGACTAGTCACAGATACGCAGTATTTT.

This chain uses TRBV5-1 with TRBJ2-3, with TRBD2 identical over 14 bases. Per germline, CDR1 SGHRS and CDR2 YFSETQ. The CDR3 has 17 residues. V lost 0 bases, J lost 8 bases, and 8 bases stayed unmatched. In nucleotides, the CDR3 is TGCGCCAGCAGCTTGGGAGGGACTAGCGGGGGAACCCTTACGCAGTATTTT. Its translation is CASSLGGTSGGTLTQYF.

CDR3 protein: CASKPSGRYYEQYF. CDR3 nucleotides: TGTGCCAGCAAGCCCAGCGGGAGGTACTACGAGCAGTACTTC. This chain links TRBV2 with TRBJ2-7, with TRBD2 matching 9 bases. The germline V gene encodes CDR1 SNHLY and CDR2 FYNNEI. This CDR3 has 14 residues. Trimming removed 7 bases from V and 3 bases from J; junction bases left unmatched: 7.

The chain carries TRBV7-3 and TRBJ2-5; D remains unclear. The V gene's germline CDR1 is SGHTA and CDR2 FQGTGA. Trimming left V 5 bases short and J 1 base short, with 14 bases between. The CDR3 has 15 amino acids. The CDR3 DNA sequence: TGTGCCAGCAGCCTCCACGGGTCTCCCCAAGAGACCCAGTACTTC. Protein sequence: CASSLHGSPQETQYF.

In DNA, the CDR3 is TGTGCCAGCAGCCTCCGAGGACAGGGTAGAACCTACGAGCAGTACTTC. Its translation: CASSLRGQGRTYEQYF. This chain connects TRBV28 to TRBJ2-7; 8 positions agree with TRBD1. There are 16 residues in the CDR3. Germline V gene sequence: CDR1 MDHEN, CDR2 SYDVKM. The junction had 12 bases not matched to a gene; V was cut back by 6 bases and J by 2 bases. Full variable domain (missing parts from reference TRBV28 and TRBJ2-7): DVKVTQSSRYLVKRTGEKVFLECVQDMDHENMFWYRQDPGLGLRLIYFSYDVKMKEKGDIPEGYSVSREKKERFSLILESASTNQTSMYLCASSLRGQGRTYEQYFGPGTRLTVT.

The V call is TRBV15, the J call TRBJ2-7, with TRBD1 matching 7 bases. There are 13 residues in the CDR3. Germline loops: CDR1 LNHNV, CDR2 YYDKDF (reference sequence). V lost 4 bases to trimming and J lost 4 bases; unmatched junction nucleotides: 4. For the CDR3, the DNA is TGTGCCACCAGCATTAAACAGGGGTACGAGCAGTACTTC. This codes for CATSIKQGYEQYF.

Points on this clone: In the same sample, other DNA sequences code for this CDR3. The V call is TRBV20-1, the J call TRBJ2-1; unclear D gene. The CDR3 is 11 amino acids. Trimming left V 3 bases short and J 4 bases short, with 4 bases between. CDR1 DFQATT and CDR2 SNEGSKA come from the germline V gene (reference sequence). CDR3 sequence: CSASGYNEQFF. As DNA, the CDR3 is TGCAGTGCTAGCGGGTACAATGAGCAGTTCTTC.

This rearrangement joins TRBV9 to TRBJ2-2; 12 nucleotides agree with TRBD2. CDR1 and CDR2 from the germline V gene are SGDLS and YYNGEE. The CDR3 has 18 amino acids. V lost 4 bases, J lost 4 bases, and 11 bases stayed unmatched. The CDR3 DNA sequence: TGTGCCAGCAGCAGACCACTAGCGGGGGGTTACATCACCGGGGAGCTGTTTTTT. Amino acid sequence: CASSRPLAGGYITGELFF. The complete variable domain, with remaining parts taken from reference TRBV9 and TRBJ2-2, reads DSGVTQTPKHLITATGQRVTLRCSPRSGDLSVYWYQQSLDQGLQFLIQYYNGEERAKGNILERFSAQQFPDLHSELNLSSLELGDSALYFCASSRPLAGGYITGELFFGEGSRLTVL.

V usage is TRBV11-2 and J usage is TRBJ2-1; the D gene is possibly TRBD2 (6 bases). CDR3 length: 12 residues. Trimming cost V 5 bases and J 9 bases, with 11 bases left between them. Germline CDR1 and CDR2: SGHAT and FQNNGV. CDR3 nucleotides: TGTGCCAGCAGCCTGACTAGGGGTGAGCAGTTCTTC. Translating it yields CASSLTRGEQFF.

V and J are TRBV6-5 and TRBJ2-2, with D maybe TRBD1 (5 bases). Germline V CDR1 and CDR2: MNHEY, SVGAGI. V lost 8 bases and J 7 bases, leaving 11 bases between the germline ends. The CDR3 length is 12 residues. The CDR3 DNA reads TGTGCCAGCCAACAGGCAAACGGGGAGCTGTTTTTT. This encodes CASQQANGELFF.

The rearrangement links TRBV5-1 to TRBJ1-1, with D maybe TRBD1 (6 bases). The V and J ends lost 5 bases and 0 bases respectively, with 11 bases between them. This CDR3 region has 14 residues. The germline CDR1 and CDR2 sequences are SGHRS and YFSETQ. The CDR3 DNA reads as TGCGCCAGCAGGAACAGGGCGATGAACACTGAAGCTTTCTTT. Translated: CASRNRAMNTEAFF.

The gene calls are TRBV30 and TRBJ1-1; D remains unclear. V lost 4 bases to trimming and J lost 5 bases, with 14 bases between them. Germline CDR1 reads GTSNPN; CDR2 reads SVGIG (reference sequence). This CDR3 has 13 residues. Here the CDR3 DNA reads TGTGCCTGGACTTTTAGGAGGGAGACTGAAGCTTTCTTT. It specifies CAWTFRRETEAFF.

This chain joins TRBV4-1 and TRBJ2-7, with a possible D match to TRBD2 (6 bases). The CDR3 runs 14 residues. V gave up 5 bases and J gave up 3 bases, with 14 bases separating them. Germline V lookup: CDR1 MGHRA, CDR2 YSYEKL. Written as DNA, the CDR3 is TGCGCCAGCAGCTCAGGAGTGGGGGGCTACGAGCAGTACTTC. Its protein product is CASSSGVGGYEQYF.

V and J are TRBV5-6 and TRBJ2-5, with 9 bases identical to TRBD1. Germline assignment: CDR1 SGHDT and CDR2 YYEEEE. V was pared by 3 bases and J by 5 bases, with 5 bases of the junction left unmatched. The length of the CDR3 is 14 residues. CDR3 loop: CASSSGQGPETQYF. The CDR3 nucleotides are TGTGCCAGCAGCTCGGGACAGGGCCCCGAGACCCAGTACTTC.

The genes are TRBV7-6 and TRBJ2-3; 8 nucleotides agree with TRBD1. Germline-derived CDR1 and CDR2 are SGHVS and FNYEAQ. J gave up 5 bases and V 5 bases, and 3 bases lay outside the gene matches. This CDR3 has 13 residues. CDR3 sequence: CASSRDRGDTQYF. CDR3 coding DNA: TGTGCCAGCAGCAGAGACAGGGGAGATACGCAGTATTTT. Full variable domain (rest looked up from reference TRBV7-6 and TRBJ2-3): GAGVSQSPRYKVTKRGQDVALRCDPISGHVSLYWYRQALGQGPEFLTYFNYEAQQDKSGLPNDRFSAERPEGSISTLTIQRTEQRDSAMYRCASSRDRGDTQYFGPGTRLTVL.